Reported below is one T cell receptor (beta chain). Individuals drawn from 20 to 25 US areas were roughly 18 to 100 years old. The data were obtained in a study of blood T cell repertoires in COVID-19. Study-wide context: Samples came from the United States, Italy and Spain, spanning acute and convalescent COVID-19. Nucleic acid was either cDNA or gDNA, and it came from T cells, B-cell-depleted T cells, or PBMCs.

Generated by immunoSEQ multiplex PCR, the TCRdb table keeps only in-frame clones and is missing some. The table shows about 270,000 clones, with about 85% occurring only once. Germline CDR1 is SGHNT and CDR2 is YENEEA. Trimming removed 0 bases from V and 6 bases from J; junction bases left unmatched: 2. CDR3 length: 16 amino acids. The sequencing sample was made of PBMCs or T cells enriched from blood (not recorded which). The chain uses TRBV11-3 and TRBJ2-1; 13 bases are shared with TRBD2. This sequence was found in a woman in her forties or fifties who had recovered from COVID-19. CDR3 amino acids: CASSLEGTSGINEQFF. The CDR3 bases are TGTGCCAGCAGCTTAGAAGGGACTAGCGGGATCAATGAGCAGTTCTTC.